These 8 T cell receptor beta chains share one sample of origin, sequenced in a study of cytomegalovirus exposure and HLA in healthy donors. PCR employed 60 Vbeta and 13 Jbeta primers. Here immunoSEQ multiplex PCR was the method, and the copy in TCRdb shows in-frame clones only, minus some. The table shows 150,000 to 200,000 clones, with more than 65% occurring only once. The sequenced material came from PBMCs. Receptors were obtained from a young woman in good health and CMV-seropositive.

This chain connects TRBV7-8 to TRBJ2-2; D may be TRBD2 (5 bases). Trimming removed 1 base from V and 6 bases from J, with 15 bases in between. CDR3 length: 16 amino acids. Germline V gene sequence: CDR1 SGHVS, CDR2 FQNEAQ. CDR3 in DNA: TGTGCCAGCAGCTTAGTTTCGACTACTCCGGCCGGGGAGCTGTTTTTT. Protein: CASSLVSTTPAGELFF.

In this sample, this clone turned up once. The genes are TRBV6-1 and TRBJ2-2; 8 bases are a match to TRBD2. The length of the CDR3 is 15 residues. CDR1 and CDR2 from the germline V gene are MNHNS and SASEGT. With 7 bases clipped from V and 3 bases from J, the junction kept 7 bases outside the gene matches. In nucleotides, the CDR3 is TGTGCCAGCACCTGGACTAGCATTTACACCGGGGAGCTGTTTTTT. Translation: CASTWTSIYTGELFF.

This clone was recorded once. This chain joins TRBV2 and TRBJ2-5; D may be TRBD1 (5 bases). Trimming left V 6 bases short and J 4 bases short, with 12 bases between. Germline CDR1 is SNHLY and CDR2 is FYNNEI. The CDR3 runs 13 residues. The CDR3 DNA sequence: TGTGCCAGCAGCTACAGGCCCCTAGAGACCCAGTACTTC. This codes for CASSYRPLETQYF.

The CDR3 nucleotides are TGCAGCATCCTCTTAGGGGTAACAGATACGCAGTATTTT. Translation: CSILLGVTDTQYF. The gene calls are TRBV29-1 and TRBJ2-3; perhaps TRBD1 as D (5 bases). V was cut by 8 bases and J by 3 bases, with 15 bases left in between. The CDR3 runs 13 residues. CDR1 and CDR2 from the germline V gene are SQVTM and ANQGSEA.

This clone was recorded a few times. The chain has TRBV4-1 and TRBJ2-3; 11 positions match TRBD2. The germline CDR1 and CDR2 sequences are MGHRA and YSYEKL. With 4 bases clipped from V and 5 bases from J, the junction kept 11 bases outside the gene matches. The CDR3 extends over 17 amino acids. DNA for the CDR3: TGCGCCAGCAGCCCAGCCTATAGCGGGGGGGCGATAGATACGCAGTATTTT. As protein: CASSPAYSGGAIDTQYF.

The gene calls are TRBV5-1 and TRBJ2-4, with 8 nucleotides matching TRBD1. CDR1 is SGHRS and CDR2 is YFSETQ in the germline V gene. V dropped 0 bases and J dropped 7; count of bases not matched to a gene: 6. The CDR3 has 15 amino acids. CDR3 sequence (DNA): TGCGCCAGCAGCTTGGAGGACAGGGCGACTAACATTCAGTACTTC. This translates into CASSLEDRATNIQYF. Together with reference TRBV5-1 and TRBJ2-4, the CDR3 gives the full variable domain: KAGVTQTPRYLIKTRGQQVTLSCSPISGHRSVSWYQQTPGQGLQFLFEYFSETQRNKGNFPGRFSGRQFSNSRSEMNVSTLELGDSALYLCASSLEDRATNIQYFGAGTRLSVL.

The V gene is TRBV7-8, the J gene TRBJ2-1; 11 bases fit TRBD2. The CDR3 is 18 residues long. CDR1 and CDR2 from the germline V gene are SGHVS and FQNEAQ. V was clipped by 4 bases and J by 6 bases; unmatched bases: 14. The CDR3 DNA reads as TGTGCCAGCAGCTCCGAGCCCCGGTCTAGCGGGAGGATCAATGAGCAGTTCTTC. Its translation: CASSSEPRSSGRINEQFF.

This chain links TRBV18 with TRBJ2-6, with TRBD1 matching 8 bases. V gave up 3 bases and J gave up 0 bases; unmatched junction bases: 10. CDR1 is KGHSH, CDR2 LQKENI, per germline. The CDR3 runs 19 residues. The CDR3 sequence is CASSPRDRLTYSGANVLTF. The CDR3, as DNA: TGTGCCAGCTCACCTCGGGACAGGTTGACGTACTCTGGGGCCAACGTCCTGACTTTC.